This T cell receptor (beta chain) emerged from a study of tumor-infiltrating lymphocytes in primary liver carcinoma (dated 2017 in TCRdb). About the investigation overall: The five patients, three men and two women aged 30 to 69 years, had hepatocellular carcinoma (four) or combined HCC and intrahepatic cholangiocarcinoma (one). High reproducibility was observed for the technical replicate repertoires, with mean shared-clone rates near 0.89 and correlation coefficients above 0.95. Across five regions of each liver tumor, along with adjacent normal tissue and blood, the study brought together TCRbeta repertoire sequencing, expression microarrays and whole-exome sequencing. Each sample produced about 3.5 to 8 million productive TCRbeta reads, and read depth showed no significant difference between tissue types. A total of 35 or so specimens from 5 patients, comprising about 25 tumor regions, 5 adjacent noncancerous liver tissues and 5 peripheral blood samples, were covered by TCRbeta repertoire sequencing. Tumors of the five patients were stage T1-T3 N0M0 with maximum diameters of about 4 to 10 cm. Agilent mRNA microarray profiling was performed on the roughly 24 tumor region samples to relate TCRbeta repertoire diversity to the local molecular phenotype.

Total RNA and DNA were co-extracted without cell sorting from roughly 20-30 mg of bulk tissue using the AllPrep DNA/RNA mini kit. Surgical resection was performed in China between late 2015 and early 2016 on about 5 patients with histopathologically diagnosed primary liver carcinoma. Patients had chronic HBV infection and were treatment-naive at sampling. Five spatially separated regions were sampled from each tumor: the superior, inferior, left-lateral and right-lateral poles, plus the tumor centre. More than 80% viable tumor cells were found by histology in every tumor sample. Fresh tumor and adjacent tissue pieces were bisected; one half was stored in RNAlater at -80°C, the other sent for histology. General findings and caveats noted by the study authors: Only roughly 7-24% of top clones appeared in all five regions of a tumor, which suggests that tumor-infiltrating T cells are spatially heterogeneous. Because only the TCR beta chain was sequenced and unpaired alpha chains were not captured, true repertoire diversity is likely underestimated. Since the samples were bulk and unsorted, there was no way to compare CD4+ and CD8+ T cell repertoires. The top 250 clones accounted for a significantly greater share of the repertoire in tumors than in blood (p = 0.039). Repertoire overlap was found to be higher between tumor regions (mean approximately 36%) than between tumor-adjacent (roughly 17%) or tumor-blood (around 15%) pairs, consistent with antigen-driven expansion. The study included only four or five patients, and the authors note findings should be validated in a larger study.

Worth noting for this clonotype: Which antigen it targets is not known. Base qualities were left out, and no much larger clone turns up one base away.

A constant-region primer and ProtoScript II reverse transcriptase were used to reverse-transcribe TCRbeta-specific cDNA from approximately 450 ng total RNA. Three nested multiplex PCR rounds, following a slightly modified ARM-PCR procedure, were used to build the TCRbeta libraries. Each of the first two PCR rounds ran for about 10 cycles using multiplex TRBV1-TRBV30 forward primers together with a Cbeta reverse primer. Sample barcodes and Illumina adapters were added in a final 25-cycle PCR using Deep VentR polymerase. Before sequencing, amplicons between 200 and 500 bp were purified from gel using a QIAquick gel extraction kit. TCRbeta amplicons were sequenced on an Illumina HiSeq 2500 with 250-bp paired-end reads. From the authors' description of their analysis: To recover full CDR3 sequences, reads were quality-trimmed using Trimmomatic v0.33 and paired reads were then merged using FLASH v1.2.11. V, D and J germline segments were assigned to the rearranged TCRbeta sequences using MiGEC v1.2.1b. Clonotype statistics and Shannon-Wiener diversity indices were calculated with VDJtools v1.0.0. Except for diversity analysis, only the 250 most abundant clonotypes of each sample were used in subsequent analyses to reduce sampling bias. The public reads were run again by TCRdb, first through fastp at Q25 and then through MiXCR, and only productive beta chains were kept. Each entry is one CDR3 protein sequence, shown with its most common DNA and genes. TCRdb, not the authors, supplied the V and J calls. This sample holds approximately 100,000 distinct CDR3 sequences; approximately 70% were observed only once. The leading ten clones occupy approximately 12% of the sample.

The germline V gene encodes CDR1 SGHAT and CDR2 FQNNGV. The V end gives up 5 bases and the J end 12 bases, leaving 19 bases in the junction not matched to a gene. The CDR3, from cysteine to phenylalanine, totals 17 residues. The kept DNA is CDR3 alone, 51 bases in frame from the first base. The origin of this receptor is a woman aged 55-70 years with primary liver carcinoma and hepatitis B virus infection. The sequencing input was liver tumor tissue from sampling region 2. The cell subset or site label, as the study defines it: tumor region T2, inferior pole. This sequence uses TRBV11-2 and TRBJ2-1, with TRBD2 identical over 10 junction bases. The DNA reads TGTGCCAGCAGCAGGATACCAGCGGGAGGGCCGGGGGATGTGCAGTTCTTC. Translated, this gives CASSRIPAGGPGDVQFF.